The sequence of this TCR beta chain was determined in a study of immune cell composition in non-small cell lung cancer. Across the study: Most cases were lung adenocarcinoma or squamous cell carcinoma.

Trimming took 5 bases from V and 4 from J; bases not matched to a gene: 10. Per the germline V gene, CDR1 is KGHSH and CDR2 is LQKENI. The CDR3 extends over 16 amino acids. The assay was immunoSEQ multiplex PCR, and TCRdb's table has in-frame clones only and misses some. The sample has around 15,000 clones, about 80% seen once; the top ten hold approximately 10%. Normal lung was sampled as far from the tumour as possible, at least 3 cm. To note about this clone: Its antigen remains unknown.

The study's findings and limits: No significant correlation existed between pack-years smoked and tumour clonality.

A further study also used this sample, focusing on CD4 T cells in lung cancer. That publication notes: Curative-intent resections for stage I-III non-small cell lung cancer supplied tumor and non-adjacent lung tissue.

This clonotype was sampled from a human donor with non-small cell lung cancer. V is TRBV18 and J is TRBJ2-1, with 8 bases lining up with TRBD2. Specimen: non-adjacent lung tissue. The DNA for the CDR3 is TGTGCCAGCTCAGACGGGAGGGCCCTGAGTTACAATGAGCAGTTCTTC. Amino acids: CASSDGRALSYNEQFF.